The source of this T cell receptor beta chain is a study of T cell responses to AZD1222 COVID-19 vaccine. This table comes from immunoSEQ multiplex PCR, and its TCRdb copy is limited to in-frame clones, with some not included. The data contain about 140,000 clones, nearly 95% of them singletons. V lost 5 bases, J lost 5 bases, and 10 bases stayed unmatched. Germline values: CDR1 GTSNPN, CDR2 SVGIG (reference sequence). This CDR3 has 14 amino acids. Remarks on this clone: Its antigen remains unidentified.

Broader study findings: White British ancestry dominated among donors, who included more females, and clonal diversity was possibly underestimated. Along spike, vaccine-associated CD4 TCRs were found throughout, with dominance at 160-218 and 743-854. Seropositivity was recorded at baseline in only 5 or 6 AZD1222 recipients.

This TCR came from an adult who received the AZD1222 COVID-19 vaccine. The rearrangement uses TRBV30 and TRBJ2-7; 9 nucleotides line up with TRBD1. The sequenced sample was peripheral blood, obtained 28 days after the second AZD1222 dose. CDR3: CAWSMGQGVHEQYF. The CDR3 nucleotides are TGTGCCTGGTCCATGGGACAGGGAGTCCACGAGCAGTACTTC.